This T cell receptor (beta chain) was recorded in a study of blood T cell repertoires in COVID-19. This CDR3 has 14 residues. Germline CDR1 reads SGHDN; CDR2 reads FVKESK. The ends were cut back, 4 bases at V and 5 bases at J, with 11 bases in the middle. In the authors' workflow: Scientists estimated how many nucleated cells there were by amplifying reference gene primers. Using immunoSEQ multiplex PCR, the repertoire was profiled, and TCRdb retains in-frame clones only, with some absent. V, J and clone size are those of that table, while D and trimming were read from the DNA. The sample lists over 200,000 clones, roughly 88% occurring once.

This receptor was obtained from a woman between 45 and 60 years old who had recovered from COVID-19. Sequenced material: PBMCs or T cells enriched from blood (not recorded which). The chain is built from TRBV14 and TRBJ1-4; D gene uncertain. The CDR3 nucleotides are TGTGCCAGCAGCCTTCTTGGGCCAAATGAAAAACTGTTTTTT. This translates into CASSLLGPNEKLFF.